This T cell receptor beta chain stems from a study of blood T cell repertoires in COVID-19 (dated by TCRdb to the early 2020s). Study-wide context: The collaborator samples originated in the United States, Italy and Spain and spanned the acute and convalescent phases of COVID-19. The material from the prospective study consisted of cDNA or gDNA derived from T cells, B-cell-depleted T cells, or PBMCs. The dataset comprised deeply sampled blood TCRbeta repertoires from subjects exposed to, actively infected with, or recovered from COVID-19. The repertoires were released in a freely available public database meant as a resource for research on the immune response to SARS-CoV-2. The samples were drawn from the first 160 participants of the ongoing ImmuneRACE study and from 1,254 subjects provided by 6 global collaborators. A de-identified subject ID, COVID-19 status, age in years and sex were almost always included in the sample metadata. Where available, HLA class I and class II types were obtained from metadata supplied by the sample provider rather than from assay-based typing. On the study overall, not on this receptor specifically: The amount of clinical and demographic metadata varied by source and participant and was provided uncurated.

Of note for this clone: Its antigen is currently not known. Per-nucleotide qualities are absent, and no much larger clonotype sits a single base away.

The immunoSEQ Assay, a bias-controlled multiplex PCR, was used to amplify TCRbeta CDR3 regions from genomic DNA. Per the authors' processing: Within the assay, amplification of reference gene primers was used to estimate how many nucleated cells each sample contained. To quantify the absolute abundance of each unique TCRbeta CDR3 rearrangement, sequence reads were collapsed and filtered. For each sample, productive Simpson clonality was calculated as the square root of Simpson's diversity index over productive rearrangements. TCRdb retrieved this table from immuneACCESS and kept in-frame rearrangements only. Not all clones are present; in checked studies, unresolved V genes account for under half, and no reason is known for the remainder. The V and J calls and clone size are taken from that table; D and trimming were inferred from the DNA. The sample has approximately 250,000 clones on record, around 86% of them singletons. Roughly 5.6% of the sample lies in the top ten.

In Seattle, one collaborating source enrolled patients while the infection was active and tracked those patients longitudinally over the course of disease. The collaborating institutions used their own protocols to collect whole blood in K2EDTA tubes. For TCRbeta analysis, collaborator samples were shipped as frozen whole blood, as isolated PBMCs, or as DNA extracted from either sample type. Sequenced: peripheral blood. The source is a woman aged 55 to 70 with COVID-19, enrolled during active disease.

The DNA sequence is TGTGCCAGCAGTTTACCCCTAGCGGGAGCCCGGGGAAATGAGCAGTTCTTC. Its amino acids are CASSLPLAGARGNEQFF. The chain employs TRBV28 and TRBJ2-1; 10 of the junction bases match TRBD2. Sequences MDHEN (CDR1) and SYDVKM (CDR2) are obtained from the germline V gene. Trimming takes 2 bases off V and 7 bases off J; junction bases not matched to a gene: 11. From its cysteine to its phenylalanine, the CDR3 spans 17 amino acids. Here the CDR3 DNA is all that survives: 51 bases in frame from base 1.